Detailed here is one T cell receptor (beta chain). Only a few counts were recorded for this clone. Its antigen is not yet known. Base quality data are lacking; no much larger clone is found one base away. This specimen comes from a study of cytomegalovirus exposure and HLA in healthy donors (TCRdb year 2017). A note on the overall study: An earlier analysis of several hundred of the donors reported 250 to 350 Gb of sequence data and 95 million to 130 million unique TCR beta sequences obtained from around 180 million T cells. The later analysis used no new phenotypic data to find candidate immune exposures, relying instead on TCR beta sequences and their occurrence across donors. Typing coverage varied by locus: roughly 629-630 donors for A, B, C, DRB1 and DQB1; approximately 500 for DQA1; 600 to 610 for DPA1; around 450 for DPB1. Among the roughly 400 genotyped donors, around 79% belonged to the genetic ancestry cluster associated with self-reported Caucasian donors. Genome-wide SNP genotypes for about 60% of the 666 donors were used in a later genetic analysis, which treated that subset as a discovery cohort. Alongside the repertoire data, information on donor age, sex, ethnicity and CMV serostatus was compiled. Among 398 genotyped donors of the cohort, an average of about 240,000 unique TCR beta nucleotide sequences were sequenced per donor, 15% to 20% of them non-productive. Roughly 310 gigabases of sequencing data and 70 million to 85 million unique TCR sequences were included in an early release covering about 700 HLA-typed donors. Roughly five DR-DQ haplotypes were handled as single units for association and clustering because linkage in the cohort was strong. In an earlier analysis of 587 of the donors, high-throughput TCR beta sequencing was used to judge whether each TCR beta V gene segment behaved as functional or pseudogenic. Along with the 666-subject first cohort, a separate validation cohort of 120 different subjects was used. Using immunosequencing, the study profiled T cell repertoires from roughly 650 subjects and related those repertoires to cytomegalovirus serostatus. Both class I and class II loci were covered by HLA typing, at four-digit resolution. Every discovery cohort repertoire had been produced on one sequencing platform. The study aimed to test whether signatures of past pathogen exposure could be identified by cataloging public T cell receptors. To predict cytomegalovirus infection status, the study brought together high-throughput TCR immunosequencing, statistical association of individual TCRs with disease status, and machine learning. A later analysis re-examined previously published TCR beta repertoires from roughly 650 donors and added high-resolution HLA genotyping to investigate patterns of TCR occurrence.

In total, approximately 690 healthy bone marrow donors made up the cohort. At the time of sampling, every cohort member was nominally healthy, though immune exposures that went unrecorded were likely present. The donor tested CMV seronegative and was one of the 352 seronegative cohort members. Every donor gave a peripheral blood sample, and the peripheral blood mononuclear cells from that sample were used for TCR beta sequencing. The Qiagen DNeasy Blood Extraction Kit was used to extract genomic DNA from the blood cell samples. Study-wide findings and limitations: The classifier was reported to diagnose cytomegalovirus status with high specificity and sensitivity in both the original cohort and the validation cohort. In the study, 150 to 200 TCR beta chains were listed as associated with cytomegalovirus. A further reported finding was that TCR beta sequences accurately predicted the HLA-A and HLA-B alleles for most subjects in the first cohort. Immune exposure information for the cohort was limited to CMV serostatus. Some IMGT-functional V segments, including TRBV6-2 and TRBV6-3, could not be distinguished by the 87-base-pair reads and were therefore excluded. While some public TCRs were present in many individuals, most TCR sequences turned up only very rarely across donors. In an earlier analysis of some 500 of the donors, most TCR beta V segments appeared in productive rearrangements about 87% or about 30% of the time, broadly matching IMGT annotations. This cohort had only TCR beta chains sequenced, and the lack of alpha or paired-chain data limited which features could be detected. HLA typing was unavailable for some donors at each locus, so association tests used only the typed subset. In vitro tests confirmed that three of the cytomegalovirus-associated TCR beta chains recognize cytomegalovirus antigens. According to a later analysis, most CMV-associated TCR beta chains appeared to be HLA-restricted, and the HLA associations seemed to be driven largely by CMV exposure. In a later analysis, the rate of TCR association differed among HLA loci, with DRB1 alleles having the most associated TCRs and HLA-C alleles having the fewest. In a later genetic analysis, fewer N-insertions in productive TCRs were reported among donors in an Asian-associated ancestry cluster than the roughly 710-donor mean. In a later analysis, HLA-associated TCR beta chains were found to be more clonally expanded and to have lower generation probabilities than equally common non-associated chains. V-gene and J-gene trimming of TCR beta chains was associated with a missense DCLRE1C variant in a later genetic analysis, and the association was replicated in an independent cohort. Because counts were too low, more than 15 rarely observed V segments, including chromosome 9 orphons, were excluded from the earlier analysis of 587 of the donors. Sequencing depth was assumed to be roughly uniform across donors in the presence/absence analyses, though that assumption may not hold. A later analysis associated about 18,000 TCR beta sequences with specific HLA alleles at a false discovery rate of 0.05. When HLA alleles, especially DR and DQ, strongly co-occurred, attributing TCR associations to individual alleles was difficult. Linkage disequilibrium might explain the correlated functional status among segregating V segments, but an unknown experimental factor could not be ruled out. Several of the top co-occurrence clusters appeared to be linked to parvovirus B19, influenza, CMV and Epstein-Barr virus, according to a later analysis. The authors suggested that the approach could potentially be generalized to other disease states and immunological phenotypes. A group of highly shared sequence variants was considered likely to be a technical artifact of the sequencing pipeline.

The library was prepared using the immunoSEQ multiplex PCR assay. A mixture of 60 forward primers for TCR Vbeta segments and 13 reverse primers for TCR Jbeta segments was used in the multiplex PCR. The CDR3 region of rearranged TCR beta genes was amplified from genomic DNA with a multiplex PCR assay. On the Illumina HiSeq System, the amplified TCR beta libraries were sequenced as 87-base-pair reads. From the authors' description of their analysis: In a later analysis, around 80 million unique TCR beta chains were counted across the approximately 670 repertoires, and around 10 million of these chains were shared by at least two donors. To remove PCR and sequencing errors, raw reads were error-corrected and collapsed into unique sequences using a nearest-neighbor algorithm that merged closely related sequences. Alignment of CDR3 sequences to IMGT reference sequences was used to assign V, D and J gene segments. For a sequence to be retained, a match of at least six nucleotides to both a V gene segment and a J gene segment was required. Rearrangements were classified as productive when the CDR3 lacked stop codons and remained in frame with V and J, and all other rearrangements were classified as non-productive. CDR3 was defined by IMGT convention, running from the second conserved V-encoded cysteine to the conserved J-encoded phenylalanine. The earlier analysis of more than 450 of the donors excluded sequences that lacked an unambiguous match to a single V gene segment. In an earlier analysis of 450 to 700 of the donors, V segments were called functional above 56.7% productive rearrangements and were called segregating when the between-donor standard deviation exceeded 5%. A statistical classification framework was built for diagnosing cytomegalovirus status from the catalog of TCR beta chain sequences. In a later analysis, V and J genes were assigned by comparing TCR nucleotide sequences against IMGT/GENE-DB human TR gene sequences. The TCRdist pipeline was used in a later analysis to assign CDR3 sequences and most-parsimonious VDJ recombination scenarios. In a later analysis, each TCR beta chain was defined by its CDR3 amino acid sequence together with its V-gene family, and reads lacking a unique V-gene family were excluded. In a later analysis, 450 to 600 highly shared, low-generation-probability nucleotide sequences were removed to address suspected cross-contamination and a sequencing artifact. In a later analysis, a clonal expansion index for each public chain was calculated from normalized within-repertoire ranks of inferred template counts. Generation probabilities in a later analysis came from a VDJ recombination model fitted to out-of-frame rearrangements, and those results were checked against IGoR. A later analysis scored TCR-TCR, TCR-HLA and TCR-CMV co-occurrence with hypergeometric tests, applying a repertoire-size bias correction to TCR pairs. False discovery rates were estimated in a later analysis by permuting HLA or CMV assignments 20 times. In a later analysis, co-occurring TCRs were grouped using DBSCAN, and TCRdist sequence similarity was added for clustering within HLA-allele-positive subsets. Repertoires with fewer than 30,000 or more than 120,000 public chains, plus five repertoires with anomalous nucleotide sharing, were excluded from co-occurrence clustering. This immuneACCESS table, as held by TCRdb, lists in-frame sequences with V and J called but not all clones. Of the missing ones, under half trace to an unresolved V gene in checked studies; the others have no known cause. The DNA gave D and trimming, while V, J and clone size come from that table. The sample table contains 150,000 to 200,000 clones; only one count was recorded for around four fifths of them. The top ten clones comprise roughly 1.2% of the sample.

Per the germline V gene, MGHRA is the CDR1 and YSYEKL is the CDR2. Deletion took 4 bases off V and 4 bases off J, with a span of 10 bases between the germline ends. The CDR3 runs 13 amino acids, cysteine and phenylalanine included. Here the CDR3 DNA is all that survives: 39 bases in frame from base 1. Sequenced sample: PBMCs. The receptor's source is a woman in her forties or fifties in good health and CMV-seronegative. The chain is assembled from TRBV4-1 and TRBJ1-2; possibly the D gene is TRBD1, per 5 matching bases. The CDR3 corresponds to CASSPPGGYGYTF. The sequence in DNA is TGCGCCAGCAGCCCTCCGGGGGGCTATGGCTACACCTTC.